The 5 T cell receptor beta chains given below trace back to one sample, sequenced in a study of OX40 agonist ivuxolimab in advanced cancers. Clones were read by immunoSEQ multiplex PCR, and TCRdb kept only the in-frame ones, dropping some. The sample has 39,000 or so clones; 89% are singletons. Material: CD4+ or CD8+ T cells sorted from blood, obtained in a trial of the OX40 agonist ivuxolimab. The receptors shown here come from an adult with an advanced solid tumor such as melanoma, head and neck, liver or kidney cancer.

The chain employs TRBV6-9 and TRBJ1-4, with D possibly being TRBD1 (5 bases). CDR1 MNHGY and CDR2 SVAAGI come from the germline V gene. Trimming stripped 3 bases from V and 8 bases from J, with 13 bases between. The length of the CDR3 is 14 residues. The CDR3 coding sequence is TGTGCCAGCAGTTACTCGCTGGCAGGGGAAAAACTGTTTTTT. Amino acids: CASSYSLAGEKLFF.

The sample holds a few counts of this clone. The chain combines TRBV5-5 with TRBJ1-1; D ambiguous. V lost 0 bases, J lost 1 base, and 7 bases lay in between. Germline V gene data show CDR1 as SGHKS and CDR2 as YYEKEE (reference sequence). This CDR3 is built from 14 residues. CDR3 DNA: TGTGCCAGCAGCTTGGTTATAGGGAACACTGAAGCTTTCTTT. Protein product: CASSLVIGNTEAFF. The whole variable domain, filled in from reference TRBV5-5 and TRBJ1-1, reads DAGVTQSPTHLIKTRGQQVTLRCSPISGHKSVSWYQQVLGQGPQFIFQYYEKEERGRGNFPDRFSARQFPNYSSELNVNALLLGDSALYLCASSLVIGNTEAFFGQGTRLTVV.

The chain joins TRBV4-3 to TRBJ2-3; unclear D gene. Looked up from germline, CDR1 is LGHNA and CDR2 is YSLEER. CDR3 size: 14 residues. V was trimmed by 0 bases and J by 5 bases, leaving 9 bases between them. The CDR3 sequence: CASSQEVVGDTQYF. CDR3 nucleotides: TGCGCCAGCAGCCAAGAAGTGGTGGGAGATACGCAGTATTTT.

The chain joins TRBV6-6 to TRBJ1-1, with 9 bases identical to TRBD1. This CDR3 is built from 12 residues. The J segment lost 6 bases and the V segment lost 10 bases, leaving 6 bases of the junction unmatched. Germline V gives CDR1 MNHNY, CDR2 SVGAGI (reference sequence). The CDR3 loop is CATDRGSPEAFF. In DNA form, the CDR3 reads TGTGCCACGGACAGGGGCAGCCCTGAAGCTTTCTTT.

The chain recombines TRBV5-5 with TRBJ2-2; 8 bases fit TRBD2. V gave up 0 bases and J gave up 7 bases; unmatched junction bases: 8. Germline values: CDR1 SGHKS, CDR2 YYEKEE (reference sequence). The CDR3 is 16 residues long. CDR3 sequence (DNA): TGTGCCAGCAGCTTGGCAGCGGGGGCCACAATCGGGGAGCTGTTTTTT. This codes for CASSLAAGATIGELFF.